What follows are 28 T cell receptor beta chains derived from one specimen sequenced in a study of HIV-infected patients and healthy controls. Reverse transcription used 450 to 650 ng RNA and constant-region primers for alpha and beta. Each of the alpha and beta chains got its own library through chain-specific third strand synthesis with indices. Each CDR3 protein gets one entry after TCRdb re-called the 5' RACE reads with MiXCR. The sample holds 5,500 or so distinct CDR3 sequences; roughly 8% are singletons and the top ten take about 24%. Antiretroviral therapy had run roughly three months, about 14 weeks, before follow-up blood collection. The repertoire came from unfractionated whole blood and reflected all unsorted peripheral T cells. The sequences come from blood, collected during antiretroviral therapy. Receptors were obtained from an adult with HIV infection.

This clonotype was recorded at least ten times. The rearrangement joins TRBV12-3 or TRBV12-4 to TRBJ2-1; 11 bases are shared with TRBD2. V lost 5 bases to trimming and J lost 6 bases; unmatched junction nucleotides: 18. The CDR3 spans 19 residues. The CDR3: CASSPIVPLAGGHSNEQFF. CDR3 nucleotide sequence: TGTGCCAGCAGTCCCATCGTCCCTTTAGCGGGGGGGCACTCCAATGAGCAGTTCTTC.

Many counts were recorded for this clonotype. The J gene is TRBJ2-3, the V gene TRBV6-1; no definite D call. The CDR3 is 16 residues long. CDR1 and CDR2 from the germline V gene are MNHNS and SASEGT. V lost 3 bases, J lost 0 bases, and 13 bases lay in between. The CDR3 here is CASSEVASMSTDTQYF. The CDR3 DNA is TGTGCCAGCAGTGAGGTTGCGTCGATGAGCACAGATACGCAGTATTTT.

Many counts were recorded for this clonotype. The chain carries TRBV19 and TRBJ1-1; D is undetermined. CDR3 length equals 12 residues. Trimming shortened V by 3 bases and J by 5 bases, and 7 bases separated the two germline ends. Germline loops: CDR1 LNHDA, CDR2 SQIVND (reference sequence). The CDR3 bases are TGTGCCAGTAGTATGGCGGGGACTGAAGCTTTCTTT. Its translation is CASSMAGTEAFF.

The genes are TRBV29-1 and TRBJ2-5; a weak D match, TRBD1 (6 bases). CDR1 is SQVTM and CDR2 is ANQGSEA in the germline V gene. This CDR3 is built from 13 residues. Trimming cost V 4 bases and J 3 bases, with 12 bases left between them. The CDR3 DNA follows: TGCAGCGTTGGTCGGACAGCTAAAGAGACCCAGTACTTC. Its protein product is CSVGRTAKETQYF.

There are many counts of this clonotype. The V call is TRBV20-1, the J call TRBJ2-2; either TRBD1 or TRBD2 may fit D (6 bases each). CDR3 length equals 16 residues. The germline V and J ends were trimmed by 3 bases and 1 base, with 15 bases remaining between them. CDR1 DFQATT and CDR2 SNEGSKA come from the germline V gene (reference sequence). The CDR3 sequence: CSASREGGWNTGELFF. The DNA for the CDR3 is TGCAGTGCTAGCAGAGAGGGGGGTTGGAACACCGGGGAGCTGTTTTTT.

This clonotype was counted a single time. The chain recombines TRBV20-1 with TRBJ1-1; possibly TRBD1 for D (5 bases). Trimming shortened V by 6 bases and J by 3 bases, and 14 bases separated the two germline ends. The CDR3 length is 13 residues. Germline CDR1 reads DFQATT; CDR2 reads SNEGSKA (reference sequence). The CDR3 sequence: CSASARVDTEAFF. The CDR3 DNA reads as TGCAGTGCCTCGGCCAGGGTCGACACTGAAGCTTTCTTT.

This clonotype has at least ten counts. The chain has TRBV20-1 and TRBJ1-2; D remains ambiguous. Germline V gene data show CDR1 as DFQATT and CDR2 as SNEGSKA (reference sequence). Trimming pared 3 bases from V and 2 bases from J, leaving 16 bases between. This CDR3 contains 15 residues. Here the CDR3 DNA reads TGCAGTGCTAGGGGGATGGCCGGCGAGAACTATGGCTACACCTTC. Translating it yields CSARGMAGENYGYTF.

This clonotype was counted only a few times. The V and J genes are TRBV5-1 and TRBJ2-1; TRBD2 might be the D (5 bases). Germline assignment: CDR1 SGHRS and CDR2 YFSETQ. Deletions cut 9 bases from V and 4 bases from J, with 23 bases between. This CDR3 contains 16 residues. The CDR3: CATSSGANSGYNEQFF. CDR3 DNA sequence: TGCGCCACGTCCTCCGGAGCAAACAGCGGATACAATGAGCAGTTCTTC. Drawing the rest from reference TRBV5-1 and TRBJ2-1, the complete variable domain is KAGVTQTPRYLIKTRGQQVTLSCSPISGHRSVSWYQQTPGQGLQFLFEYFSETQRNKGNFPGRFSGRQFSNSRSEMNVSTLELGDSALYLCATSSGANSGYNEQFFGPGTRLTVL.

This clonotype appeared many times. The CDR3 spells CASSQRDHTEAFF. As DNA, the CDR3 is TGCGCCAGCAGCCAACGTGACCACACTGAAGCTTTCTTT. This chain uses TRBV4-3 with TRBJ1-1; D ambiguous. Germline CDR1 reads LGHNA; CDR2 reads YSLEER. The V and J ends lost 2 bases and 3 bases respectively, with 7 bases between them. The CDR3 has 13 residues.

This clonotype is classed as medium-sized. This rearrangement joins TRBV6-6 to TRBJ2-5; TRBD1 matches at 8 bases. The germline V gene encodes CDR1 MNHNY and CDR2 SVGAGI (reference sequence). V gave up 7 bases and J gave up 2 bases; unmatched junction bases: 12. This CDR3 spans 16 amino acids. DNA for the CDR3: TGTGCCAGCATGACAGGGGTGGGGACACCTCAAGAGACCCAGTACTTC. Translated: CASMTGVGTPQETQYF.

Sample share makes this clonotype medium-sized (0.01 to 0.1%). V usage is TRBV29-1 and J usage is TRBJ2-3; 8 bases agree with TRBD1. Trimming cost V 6 bases and J 1 base; bases outside gene matches: 3. The CDR3 contains 13 residues. Germline CDR1 reads SQVTM; CDR2 reads ANQGSEA. The CDR3 nucleotides read TGCAGCGTCCAACAGGGGGGCACAGATACGCAGTATTTT. Residues: CSVQQGGTDTQYF.

This clonotype was observed a handful of times. The chain recombines TRBV7-9 with TRBJ2-7, with D possibly matching TRBD2 (6 bases). V was cut by 0 bases and J by 7 bases, with 13 bases left in between. Germline CDR1 and CDR2: SEHNR and FQNEAQ (reference sequence). This CDR3 is 14 amino acids long. CDR3 protein: CASSLAAAGREQYF. The CDR3 DNA follows: TGTGCCAGCAGCTTAGCTGCCGCGGGGAGGGAGCAGTACTTC.

This clonotype was found many times. V gene TRBV19 combines with J gene TRBJ1-4; tentative D call: TRBD1 (6 bases). CDR3 length: 13 residues. CDR1 and CDR2 from the germline V gene are LNHDA and SQIVND (reference sequence). Trimming stripped 9 bases from V and 5 bases from J, with 13 bases between. The CDR3 protein is CASYRVWNEKLFF. CDR3 coding DNA: TGTGCCAGCTACAGGGTTTGGAATGAAAAACTGTTTTTT.

The sample holds many counts of this clonotype. The rearrangement links TRBV27 to TRBJ2-2, with a tentative D call TRBD1 (5 bases). The CDR3 is 13 residues long. Looked up from germline, CDR1 is MNHEY and CDR2 is SMNVEV (reference sequence). V shed 6 bases and J shed 4 bases, with 9 bases lying between them. The CDR3 coding sequence is TGTGCCAGCAGGCCGCAGGGCACCGGGGAGCTGTTTTTT. Amino acids: CASRPQGTGELFF.

The sample holds many counts of this clonotype. The chain couples TRBV19 to TRBJ1-2; the match to TRBD1 covers 10 bases. Germline CDR1 and CDR2: LNHDA and SQIVND (reference sequence). CDR3 length: 12 residues. V lost 10 bases to trimming and J lost 5 bases; unmatched junction nucleotides: 4. This CDR3 is CATRQGAYGYTF. DNA for the CDR3: TGTGCCACTCGACAGGGGGCATATGGCTACACCTTC.

This clonotype is labeled medium-sized. J is TRBJ2-3 and V is TRBV7-9; 14 nucleotides align to TRBD2. The CDR3 spans 21 residues. The V gene's germline CDR1 is SEHNR and CDR2 FQNEAQ (reference sequence). Trimming cost V 5 bases and J 4 bases; bases outside gene matches: 20. The CDR3, as DNA: TGTGCCAGCAGCATAGACCCGGGACTAGCGGGAGAGACTTTATGGTCAGATACGCAGTATTTT. Translation gives CASSIDPGLAGETLWSDTQYF.

This clonotype has more than one count but fewer than ten. V gene TRBV19 combines with J gene TRBJ2-5; D is unresolved. Looked up from germline, CDR1 is LNHDA and CDR2 is SQIVND (reference sequence). The CDR3 is made up of 11 amino acids. Trimming took 4 bases from V and 2 from J, leaving 2 bases between them. CDR3 amino acids: CASSKQETQYF. CDR3 DNA: TGTGCCAGTAGTAAACAAGAGACCCAGTACTTC.

This clonotype is labeled medium-sized (0.01 to 0.1%). V is TRBV24-1 and J is TRBJ1-5, with 12 positions matching TRBD1. With 9 bases clipped from V and 7 bases from J, the junction kept 6 bases outside the gene matches. This CDR3 region has 14 residues. CDR1 KGHDR and CDR2 SFDVKD come from the germline V gene. CDR3 bases: TGTGCCACCCAGGGACAGGGGGCGAGACAGCCCCAGCATTTT. Protein: CATQGQGARQPQHF.

Points on this clonotype: The limits of the CDR3 on the DNA are not certain, so only TCRdb's listed CDR3 is given. The gene calls are TRBV27 and TRBJ2-1; the DNA was not used to check the table's D call, TRBD1. CDR1 MNHEY and CDR2 SMNVEV come from the germline V gene (reference sequence). Including both end residues, the CDR3 is 16 amino acids long. The CDR3 loop reads CASSFGPGYRYNEQFF.

Many counts were recorded for this clonotype. This chain links TRBV19 with TRBJ2-7; tentatively, D is TRBD1 (6 bases). Germline V lookup: CDR1 LNHDA, CDR2 SQIVND (reference sequence). The CDR3 contains 14 residues. The germline V and J ends were trimmed by 4 bases and 0 bases, with 10 bases remaining between them. CDR3 sequence reads: CASSTHRDSYEQYF. The CDR3 DNA follows: TGTGCCAGTAGTACCCACAGGGACTCCTACGAGCAGTACTTC.

This clonotype has only a few counts. V and J are TRBV7-9 and TRBJ2-7; 8 nucleotides match TRBD1. V lost 5 bases, J lost 0 bases, and 9 bases stayed unmatched. CDR1 and CDR2 from the germline V gene are SEHNR and FQNEAQ (reference sequence). CDR3 length: 16 amino acids. The CDR3 nucleotides are TGTGCCAGCAGCAGACGGACAGGGCAGAGCTCCTACGAGCAGTACTTC. It is translated as CASSRRTGQSSYEQYF.

This clonotype is medium-sized (0.01 to 0.1%) by share. The chain couples TRBV7-9 to TRBJ2-1; 9 bases are shared with TRBD1. After removal of 1 base from V and 2 bases from J, the junction contained 3 bases not matched to a gene. This CDR3 spans 16 amino acids. Germline V CDR1 and CDR2: SEHNR, FQNEAQ (reference sequence). The CDR3, as DNA: TGTGCCAGCAGCTTAGAAACAGGGGGCACCTACAATGAGCAGTTCTTC. It encodes CASSLETGGTYNEQFF.

This clonotype was seen many times. V gene TRBV19 combines with J gene TRBJ2-5, with D possibly being TRBD1 (6 bases). Germline V lookup: CDR1 LNHDA, CDR2 SQIVND (reference sequence). Trimming removed 4 bases from V and 1 base from J, with 10 bases in between. This CDR3 is 14 amino acids long. This CDR3 reads CASSTRTAQETQYF. The CDR3 bases are TGTGCCAGTAGTACCCGGACAGCCCAAGAGACCCAGTACTTC.

This clonotype was recorded at least ten times. V gene TRBV20-1 combines with J gene TRBJ1-5; D is uncertain. This CDR3 comprises 12 residues. V lost 4 bases and J lost 2, with 6 bases in between. Germline values: CDR1 DFQATT, CDR2 SNEGSKA (reference sequence). The CDR3 DNA reads TGCAGTGCTACGAGGGGCAATCAGCCCCAGCATTTT. As protein: CSATRGNQPQHF.

There are a few counts of this clonotype. It may be a read error: a sequence one base away is much more abundant. The V gene is TRBV30, the J gene TRBJ1-5; D gene uncertain. Germline CDR1 is GTSNPN and CDR2 is SVGIG (reference sequence). The CDR3 consists of 12 residues. The CDR3 sequence: CAWSRGAQPQNF. The DNA of the CDR3 is TGTGCCTGGAGCAGAGGCGCTCAGCCCCAGAATTTT.

Judged by abundance, this clonotype is medium-sized. The chain uses TRBV20-1 and TRBJ2-7, with 12 bases aligning to TRBD2. The CDR3 loop spans 16 amino acids. Per the germline V gene, CDR1 is DFQATT and CDR2 is SNEGSKA (reference sequence). J was trimmed by 2 bases and V by 0 bases; bases with no gene match: 5. The CDR3 reads CSARDDGLAGPYEQYF. The CDR3 coding sequence is TGCAGTGCTAGAGACGACGGACTAGCGGGGCCCTACGAGCAGTACTTC.

By proportion, this clonotype is medium-sized. The gene calls are TRBV2 and TRBJ1-1, with 8 bases that match TRBD1. Per the germline V gene, CDR1 is SNHLY and CDR2 is FYNNEI. CDR3 length: 13 amino acids. V shed 4 bases and J 5 bases; nucleotides not matched to a gene: 3. The CDR3 coding sequence is TGTGCCAGCAGTGGCAGGGGGCGGACTGAAGCTTTCTTT. Its translation: CASSGRGRTEAFF.

This clonotype is categorized as medium-sized. The chain employs TRBV6-2 or TRBV6-3 and TRBJ1-1; tentatively, D is TRBD1 (6 bases). The germline gives CDR1 MNHEY, CDR2 SVGEGT. CDR3 size: 15 residues. V lost 2 bases, J lost 4 bases, and 14 bases lay in between. The chain's CDR3 is CASSYPRGGPTEAFF. The CDR3 bases are TGTGCCAGCAGTTACCCGCGGGGGGGGCCCACTGAAGCTTTCTTT.